Listed here are 27 T cell receptor beta chains from one sample, sequenced in a study of T cell repertoires in cytomegalovirus infection. These TCRs' antigens remain unknown. Each CDR3 protein gets one entry after TCRdb re-called the reads with MiXCR. This sample has over 250,000 distinct CDR3 sequences, with about 20% found just once. The source was cultured PBMCs, collected from culture after CMV antigen stimulation. These receptors originate from a human donor in good health (CMV status not recorded). Some clones in this sample may be carry-over from other donors' samples.

This sequence joins TRBV6-2 or TRBV6-3 and TRBJ2-7; unclear D gene. The CDR3 is 13 residues long. Looked up from germline, CDR1 is MNHEY and CDR2 is SVGEGT. With 7 bases removed from V and 5 bases from J, the gap between germline ends came to 15 bases. The CDR3 sequence is CASTKRAWDEQYV. In DNA form, the CDR3 reads TGTGCCAGCACCAAAAGGGCATGGGACGAGCAGTACGTC.

This clonotype was seen repeatedly, ten times or more. The rearrangement joins TRBV7-2 to TRBJ2-1; a possible D gene is TRBD2 (6 bases). CDR1 is SGHTA and CDR2 is FQGNSA in the germline V gene. The CDR3 has 15 amino acids. Trimming took off 8 bases at V and 6 bases at J, with 20 bases between the two ends. Written as DNA, the CDR3 is TGTGCCAGCGCACCGGGAGCGGCTCGGATCAATGAGCAGTTCTTC. Protein product: CASAPGAARINEQFF.

V is TRBV12-3 or TRBV12-4 and J is TRBJ2-5, with TRBD1 matching 7 bases. Trimming at V came to 5 bases and at J to 5 bases, leaving 5 bases not matched to a gene. The length of the CDR3 is 13 residues. The CDR3 is CASSKGAGETQYF. CDR3 bases: TGTGCCAGCAGTAAGGGGGCAGGGGAGACCCAGTACTTC.

This clonotype was seen once. The chain links TRBV5-6 to TRBJ1-1; no clear D. The CDR3 contains 13 residues. V was shortened by 3 bases and J by 4 bases, with 10 bases between the two germline ends. The germline V gene encodes CDR1 SGHDT and CDR2 YYEEEE. The CDR3, as DNA: TGTGCCAGCAGCTGGACGGAAGGCACTGAAGCTTTCTTT. Its protein product is CASSWTEGTEAFF.

This clonotype has only a few counts. The gene calls are TRBV6-2 or TRBV6-3 and TRBJ2-3; 10 bases map to TRBD1. J gave up 6 bases and V 0 bases, and 18 bases lay outside the gene matches. Germline loops: CDR1 MNHEY, CDR2 SVGEGT. There are 20 residues in the CDR3. CDR3 nucleotide sequence: TGTGCCAGCAGTTACTCTGCAGGACAGGGGGTAGCGGACCTCGGGGATACGCAGTATTTT. Translating gives CASSYSAGQGVADLGDTQYF.

Ten or more counts support this clonotype. The rearrangement links TRBV27 to TRBJ2-3; D ambiguous. The V gene lost 4 bases and the J gene lost 2 bases, with 7 bases spanning the gap. The germline gives CDR1 MNHEY, CDR2 SMNVEV (reference sequence). This CDR3 comprises 13 residues. The chain's CDR3 is CASSYRVTDTQYF. In DNA, the CDR3 is TGTGCCAGCAGTTATAGGGTCACAGATACGCAGTATTTT.

This clonotype turned up a few times. The chain employs TRBV5-4 and TRBJ2-1, with TRBD2 matching over 9 bases. The CDR3 has 16 amino acids. Germline trimming cut 4 bases from V and 7 bases from J; bases unmatched to any gene: 12. CDR1 is SGHNT, CDR2 YYREEE, per germline (reference sequence). Here the CDR3 reads CASSPELGLAGNEQFF. The CDR3 DNA reads as TGTGCCAGCAGCCCTGAACTGGGACTAGCTGGGAATGAGCAGTTCTTC.

The table lists this clonotype with many counts. The rearrangement joins TRBV7-2 to TRBJ2-7; the D gene could be TRBD1 or TRBD2 (5 bases each). Germline values: CDR1 SGHTA, CDR2 FQGNSA. CDR3 length: 14 residues. V shed 5 bases and J shed 6 bases, with 17 bases lying between them. The CDR3 protein is CASSRGPSRGEQYF. CDR3 coding DNA: TGTGCCAGCAGCCGGGGACCTTCCCGTGGCGAGCAGTACTTC.

This clonotype has only a few counts. The V call is TRBV4-3, the J call TRBJ1-5; TRBD1 might be the D (5 bases). The CDR3 is 19 residues long. With 0 bases removed from V and 0 bases from J, the gap between germline ends came to 18 bases. Germline assignment: CDR1 LGHNA and CDR2 YSLEER. CDR3 DNA sequence: TGCGCCAGCAGCCAAGAAGGTCCGGGACCAGAGGCTAGCAATCAGCCCCAGCATTTT. Translating gives CASSQEGPGPEASNQPQHF.

This clonotype was recorded a few times. The chain uses TRBV6-2 or TRBV6-3 and TRBJ1-2, with D unclear. The CDR3 extends over 12 amino acids. V shed 6 bases and J shed 8 bases, with 13 bases lying between them. Germline V gene lookup returns CDR1 MNHEY and CDR2 SVGEGT. Here the CDR3 reads CASRKTIEGYTF. CDR3 in DNA: TGTGCCAGCAGGAAGACGATAGAAGGCTACACCTTC.

This clonotype came up many times. This chain connects TRBV7-2 to TRBJ1-2; TRBD1 agrees at 7 bases. Germline V gene lookup returns CDR1 SGHTA and CDR2 FQGNSA. The CDR3 contains 15 residues. The V gene end was trimmed by 5 bases and the J gene end by 8 bases; junction bases not matched to a gene: 14. The CDR3 is CASSPQLTGVRGYTF. The DNA of the CDR3 is TGTGCCAGCAGCCCGCAACTTACAGGGGTGAGAGGCTACACCTTC.

This chain joins TRBV23-1 and TRBJ1-5, with D unresolved. TRBV23-1 is sorted into the ORF group, with uncertain function. The CDR3 loop spans 18 amino acids. The V end lost 2 bases, the J end lost 1 base, and 18 bases lay between the germline ends. CDR3 nucleotide sequence: TGCGCCAGCAGTCAACGTATCGCGGGAGACCAGAGCAATCAGCCCCAGCATTTT. Amino acid sequence: CASSQRIAGDQSNQPQHF.

This clonotype was seen at least ten times. The rearrangement joins TRBV7-9 to TRBJ2-1, with 7 bases that match TRBD1. In germline, CDR1 is SEHNR, CDR2 FQNEAQ (reference sequence). V lost 5 bases and J lost 6; bases outside the gene matches: 10. The CDR3 loop spans 15 amino acids. The CDR3 DNA follows: TGTGCCAGCAGCAGTACGGGACAGAATTTCAATGAGCAGTTCTTC. It translates to CASSSTGQNFNEQFF. The complete variable domain, with remaining parts taken from reference TRBV7-9 and TRBJ2-1, reads DTGVSQNPRHKITKRGQNVTFRCDPISEHNRLYWYRQTLGQGPEFLTYFQNEAQLEKSRLLSDRFSAERPKGSFSTLEIQRTEQGDSAMYLCASSSTGQNFNEQFFGPGTRLTVL.

This clonotype has only a few counts. The V call is TRBV6-6, the J call TRBJ2-7, with D unresolved. The length of the CDR3 is 13 residues. Germline CDR1 is MNHNY and CDR2 is SVGAGI (reference sequence). The V and J ends lost 6 bases and 0 bases respectively, with 9 bases between them. CDR3 DNA: TGTGCCAGCAGCCCGACATCCTCCTACGAGCAGTACGTC. Its protein product is CASSPTSSYEQYV.

This clonotype has ten or more counts. The rearrangement links TRBV7-6 to TRBJ2-5; D gene unclear. Trimming left V 7 bases short and J 1 base short, with 10 bases between. Germline loops: CDR1 SGHVS, CDR2 FNYEAQ. This CDR3 contains 13 residues. Written as DNA, the CDR3 is TGTGCCAGCACCCCCCTACTCCAAGAGACCCAGTACTTC. Translating gives CASTPLLQETQYF.

The V call is TRBV20-1, the J call TRBJ2-7; 10 nucleotides agree with TRBD2. Germline values: CDR1 DFQATT, CDR2 SNEGSKA (reference sequence). Trimming cost V 4 bases and J 7 bases; bases outside gene matches: 13. This CDR3 has 15 residues. CDR3 nucleotides: TGCAGTGCTACACGGACTAGCGGCCTAGGGGGAGAGCAGTACTTC. Amino acid sequence: CSATRTSGLGGEQYF.

CDR3 coding DNA: TGTGCCAGCACCCCGCGAGAGACCCAGTACTTC. This codes for CASTPRETQYF. V usage is TRBV7-9 and J usage is TRBJ2-5; no clear D. Germline CDR1 SEHNR, CDR2 FQNEAQ (reference sequence). The V and J ends lost 7 bases and 4 bases respectively, with 7 bases between them. This CDR3 contains 11 residues.

The V gene is TRBV25-1, the J gene TRBJ1-1; D is ambiguous. V was pared by 4 bases and J by 1 base, with 25 bases between. The germline CDR1 and CDR2 sequences are MGHDK and SYGVNS. This CDR3 comprises 19 residues. The chain's CDR3 is CASSALRTADLTENTEAFF. The CDR3, as DNA: TGTGCCAGCAGTGCTCTAAGGACGGCAGACCTGACTGAGAACACTGAAGCTTTCTTT.

The J gene is TRBJ2-2, the V gene TRBV5-1, with TRBD1 matching over 7 bases. V shed 7 bases and J 6 bases; nucleotides not matched to a gene: 12. From germline, CDR1 is SGHRS and CDR2 YFSETQ. The CDR3 runs 15 residues. CDR3 in amino acids: CASHSGTEFPGELFF. The CDR3 DNA reads as TGCGCCAGCCACTCCGGGACAGAGTTTCCCGGGGAGCTGTTTTTT.

The V gene is TRBV5-4, the J gene TRBJ2-5, with 13 nucleotides matching TRBD2. CDR1 is SGHNT, CDR2 YYREEE, per germline (reference sequence). V gave up 2 bases and J gave up 5 bases; unmatched junction bases: 3. There are 15 residues in the CDR3. Here the CDR3 reads CASSLAGLAGETQYF. CDR3 DNA sequence: TGTGCCAGCAGCTTAGCGGGACTAGCGGGGGAGACCCAGTACTTC.

This clonotype came up many times. CDR3 region: CASSPSWQGRLAGGNEQFF. The CDR3 bases are TGCGCCAGCAGCCCGTCTTGGCAGGGAAGACTAGCGGGAGGCAATGAGCAGTTCTTC. The chain links TRBV4-3 to TRBJ2-1; TRBD2 matches at 13 bases. The length of the CDR3 is 19 residues. V trimming: 4 bases; J trimming: 6 bases; junction bases outside the gene matches: 15. Per the germline V gene, CDR1 is LGHNA and CDR2 is YSLEER.

This clonotype was detected many times. V and J are TRBV20-1 and TRBJ2-5; TRBD2 might be the D (6 bases). This CDR3 region has 13 residues. Trimming took off 6 bases at V and 5 bases at J, with 16 bases between the two ends. Germline CDR1 is DFQATT and CDR2 is SNEGSKA (reference sequence). CDR3 residues: CSAPDYRPETQYF. In DNA, the CDR3 is TGCAGTGCCCCGGACTATCGTCCCGAGACCCAGTACTTC.

The table lists this clonotype with a few counts. This sequence joins TRBV24-1 and TRBJ1-2; perhaps TRBD1 as D (6 bases). Germline V gives CDR1 KGHDR, CDR2 SFDVKD. Deletions cut 4 bases from V and 2 bases from J, with 10 bases between. The CDR3 is 14 amino acids. CDR3 residues: CATSDPTGNYGYTF. For the CDR3, the DNA is TGTGCCACCAGTGACCCCACAGGGAACTATGGCTACACCTTC.

This clonotype has ten or more counts. The rearrangement uses TRBV7-2 and TRBJ2-3, with 9 nucleotides matching TRBD1. With V trimmed by 5 bases and J by 4 bases, 4 bases remained unmatched. Germline V gene lookup returns CDR1 SGHTA and CDR2 FQGNSA. This CDR3 comprises 14 residues. This CDR3 is CASSPDRGADTQYF. As DNA, the CDR3 is TGTGCCAGCAGCCCGGACAGGGGCGCAGATACGCAGTATTTT.

In its sample, this clonotype was seen a few times. The chain recombines TRBV6-5 with TRBJ1-2; no definite D call. The V gene lost 0 bases and the J gene lost 2 bases, with 4 bases spanning the gap. The germline CDR1 and CDR2 sequences are MNHEY and SVGAGI. The CDR3 extends over 13 amino acids. The CDR3 coding sequence is TGTGCCAGCAGTTACTCGATAAACTATGGCTACACCTTC. This encodes CASSYSINYGYTF.

This clonotype was seen at least ten times. The V gene is TRBV7-2, the J gene TRBJ1-3; D gene uncertain. The length of the CDR3 is 15 residues. Looked up from germline, CDR1 is SGHTA and CDR2 is FQGNSA. V was trimmed by 3 bases and J by 2 bases, leaving 11 bases between them. This chain's CDR3 is CASSLAGTPGNTIYF. CDR3 DNA: TGTGCCAGCAGCTTGGCAGGAACGCCTGGAAACACCATATATTTT.

This clonotype turned up a few times. The chain employs TRBV6-6 and TRBJ2-5, with a tentative D call TRBD1 (6 bases). The CDR3 spans 14 residues. The V gene lost 6 bases and the J gene lost 5 bases, with 16 bases spanning the gap. CDR1 and CDR2 from the germline V gene are MNHNY and SVGAGI (reference sequence). The CDR3 loop is CASSERVGAETQYF. The CDR3 DNA reads as TGTGCCAGCAGCGAAAGGGTGGGGGCCGAGACCCAGTACTTC.